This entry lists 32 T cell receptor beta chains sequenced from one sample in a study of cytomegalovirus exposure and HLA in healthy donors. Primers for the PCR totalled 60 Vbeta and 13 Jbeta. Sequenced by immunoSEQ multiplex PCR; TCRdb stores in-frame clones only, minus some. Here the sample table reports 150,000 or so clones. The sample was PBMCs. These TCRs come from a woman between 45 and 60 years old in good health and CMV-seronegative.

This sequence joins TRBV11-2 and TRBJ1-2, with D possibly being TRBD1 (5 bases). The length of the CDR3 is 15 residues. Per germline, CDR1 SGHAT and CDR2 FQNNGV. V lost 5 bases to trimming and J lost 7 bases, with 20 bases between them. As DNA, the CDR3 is TGTGCCAGCAGCCTAACGGAGGGGTATGAACGTGGCTACACCTTC. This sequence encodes CASSLTEGYERGYTF.

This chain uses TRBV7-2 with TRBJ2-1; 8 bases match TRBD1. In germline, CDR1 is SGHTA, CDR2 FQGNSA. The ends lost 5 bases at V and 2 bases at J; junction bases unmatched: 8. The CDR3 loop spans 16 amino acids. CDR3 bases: TGTGCCAGCAGCCCTCTAGGACAGGGCCCCTACAATGAGCAGTTCTTC. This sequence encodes CASSPLGQGPYNEQFF.

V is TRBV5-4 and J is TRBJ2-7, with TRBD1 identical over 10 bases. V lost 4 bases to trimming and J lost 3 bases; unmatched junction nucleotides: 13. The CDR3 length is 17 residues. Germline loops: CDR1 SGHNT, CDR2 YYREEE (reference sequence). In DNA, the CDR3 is TGTGCCAGCAGCCCTCGACAGGGGGCACCCTCTCTCTACGAGCAGTACTTC. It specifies CASSPRQGAPSLYEQYF. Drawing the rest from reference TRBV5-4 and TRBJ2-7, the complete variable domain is ETGVTQSPTHLIKTRGQQVTLRCSSQSGHNTVSWYQQALGQGPQFIFQYYREEENGRGNFPPRFSGLQFPNYSSELNVNALELDDSALYLCASSPRQGAPSLYEQYFGPGTRLTVT.

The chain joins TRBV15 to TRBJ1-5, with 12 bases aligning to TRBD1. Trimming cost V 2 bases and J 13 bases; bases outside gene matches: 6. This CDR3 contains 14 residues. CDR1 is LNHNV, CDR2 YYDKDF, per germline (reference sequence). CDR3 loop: CATSRPGTGGAQHF. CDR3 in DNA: TGTGCCACCAGCAGACCCGGGACAGGGGGCGCGCAGCATTTT.

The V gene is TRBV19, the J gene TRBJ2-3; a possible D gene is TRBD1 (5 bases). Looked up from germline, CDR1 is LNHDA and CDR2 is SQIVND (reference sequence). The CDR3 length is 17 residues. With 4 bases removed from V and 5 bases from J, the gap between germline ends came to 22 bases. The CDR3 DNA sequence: TGTGCCAGTAGTACGCCGACCAGGGATGAGACGTTAGATACGCAGTATTTT. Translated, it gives CASSTPTRDETLDTQYF.

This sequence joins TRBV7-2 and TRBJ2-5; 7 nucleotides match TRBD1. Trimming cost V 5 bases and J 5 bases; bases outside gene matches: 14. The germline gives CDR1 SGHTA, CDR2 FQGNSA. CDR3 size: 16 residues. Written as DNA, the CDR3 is TGTGCCAGCAGCCTCAACCCCGGGACAGATAGCGAGACCCAGTACTTC. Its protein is CASSLNPGTDSETQYF.

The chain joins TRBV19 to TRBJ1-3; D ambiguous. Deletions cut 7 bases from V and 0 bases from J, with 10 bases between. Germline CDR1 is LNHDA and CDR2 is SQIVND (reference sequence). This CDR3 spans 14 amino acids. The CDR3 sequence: CASTLGSSGNTIYF. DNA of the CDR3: TGTGCCAGTACCCTAGGGAGCTCTGGAAACACCATATATTTT.

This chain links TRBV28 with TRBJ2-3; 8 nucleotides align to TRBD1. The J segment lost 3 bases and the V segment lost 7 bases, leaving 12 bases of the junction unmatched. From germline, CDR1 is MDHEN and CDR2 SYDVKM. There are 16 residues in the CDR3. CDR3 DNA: TGTGCCAGCAACGGGCCAGGGGGCTTAAAAACAGATACGCAGTATTTT. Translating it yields CASNGPGGLKTDTQYF.

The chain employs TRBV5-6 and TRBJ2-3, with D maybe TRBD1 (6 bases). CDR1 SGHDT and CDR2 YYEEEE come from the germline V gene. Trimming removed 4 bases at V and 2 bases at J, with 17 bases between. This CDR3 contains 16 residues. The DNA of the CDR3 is TGTGCCAGCAGCGGCCTGACAGGAACTTCCACAGATACGCAGTATTTT. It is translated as CASSGLTGTSTDTQYF.

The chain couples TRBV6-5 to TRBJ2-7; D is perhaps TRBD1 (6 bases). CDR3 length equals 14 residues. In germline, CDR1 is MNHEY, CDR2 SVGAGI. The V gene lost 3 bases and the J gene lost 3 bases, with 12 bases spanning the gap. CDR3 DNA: TGTGCCAGCAGTTATGGACAGAGAGACTACGAGCAGTACTTC. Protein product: CASSYGQRDYEQYF.

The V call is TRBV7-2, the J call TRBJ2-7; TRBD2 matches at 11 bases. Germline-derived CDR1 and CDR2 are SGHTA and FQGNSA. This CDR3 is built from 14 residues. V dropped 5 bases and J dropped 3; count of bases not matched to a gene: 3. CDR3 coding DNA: TGTGCCAGCAGCGGGGGACTAGCGGACTACGAGCAGTACTTC. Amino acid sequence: CASSGGLADYEQYF.

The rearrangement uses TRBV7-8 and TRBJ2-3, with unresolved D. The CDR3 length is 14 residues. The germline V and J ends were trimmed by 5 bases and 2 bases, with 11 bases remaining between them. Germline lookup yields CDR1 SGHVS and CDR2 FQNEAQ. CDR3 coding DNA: TGTGCCAGCAGCCCCGCCAGGTACACAGATACGCAGTATTTT. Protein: CASSPARYTDTQYF.

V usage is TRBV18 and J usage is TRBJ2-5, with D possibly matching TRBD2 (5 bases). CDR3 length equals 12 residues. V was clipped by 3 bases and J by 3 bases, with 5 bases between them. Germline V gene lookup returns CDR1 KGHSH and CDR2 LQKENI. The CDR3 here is CASSPREETQYF. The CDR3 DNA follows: TGTGCCAGCTCACCGAGGGAAGAGACCCAGTACTTC.

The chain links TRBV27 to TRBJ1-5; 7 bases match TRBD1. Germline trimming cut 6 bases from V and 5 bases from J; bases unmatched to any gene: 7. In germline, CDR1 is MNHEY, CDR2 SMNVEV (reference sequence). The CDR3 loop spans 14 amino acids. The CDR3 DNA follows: TGTGCCAGCAGCCCCCGACAGGGCCATCAGCCCCAGCATTTT. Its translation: CASSPRQGHQPQHF.

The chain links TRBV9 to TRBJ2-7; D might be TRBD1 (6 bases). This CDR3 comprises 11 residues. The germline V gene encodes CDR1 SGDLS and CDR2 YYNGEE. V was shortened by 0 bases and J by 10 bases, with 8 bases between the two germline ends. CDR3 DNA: TGTGCCAGCAGCGTAGGACAGGTACAGTACTTC. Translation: CASSVGQVQYF.

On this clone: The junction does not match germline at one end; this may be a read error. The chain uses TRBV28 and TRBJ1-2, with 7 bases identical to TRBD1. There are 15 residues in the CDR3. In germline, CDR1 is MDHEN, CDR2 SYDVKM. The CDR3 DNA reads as TGTACCAGCAGTTTATCCCTAGAGGGGGCAGATGGCTACACCTTC. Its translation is CTSSLSLEGADGYTF.

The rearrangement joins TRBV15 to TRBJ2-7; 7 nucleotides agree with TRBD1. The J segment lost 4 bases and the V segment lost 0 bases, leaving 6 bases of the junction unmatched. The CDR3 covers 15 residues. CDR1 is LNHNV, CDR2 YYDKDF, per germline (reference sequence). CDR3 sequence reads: CATSRETGEGYEQYF. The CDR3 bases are TGTGCCACCAGCAGAGAAACAGGGGAAGGTTACGAGCAGTACTTC.

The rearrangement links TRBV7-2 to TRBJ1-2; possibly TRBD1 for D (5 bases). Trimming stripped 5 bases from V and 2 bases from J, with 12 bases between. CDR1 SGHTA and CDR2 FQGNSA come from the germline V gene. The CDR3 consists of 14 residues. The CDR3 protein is CASSPKQDNYGYTF. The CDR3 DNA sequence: TGTGCCAGCAGCCCCAAACAGGACAACTATGGCTACACCTTC.

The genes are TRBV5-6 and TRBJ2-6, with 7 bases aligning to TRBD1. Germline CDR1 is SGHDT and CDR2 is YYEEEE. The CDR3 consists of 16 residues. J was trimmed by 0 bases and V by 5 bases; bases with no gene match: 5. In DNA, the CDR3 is TGTGCCAGCAGGGAGACAGGGACCTCTGGGGCCAACGTCCTGACTTTC. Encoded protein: CASRETGTSGANVLTF.

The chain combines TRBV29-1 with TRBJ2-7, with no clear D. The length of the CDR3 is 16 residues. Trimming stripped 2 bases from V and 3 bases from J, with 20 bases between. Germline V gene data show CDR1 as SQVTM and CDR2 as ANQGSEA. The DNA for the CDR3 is TGCAGCGTTGAAAACGGCCCTACGCTGCACAGCTACGAGCAGTACTTC. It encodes CSVENGPTLHSYEQYF.

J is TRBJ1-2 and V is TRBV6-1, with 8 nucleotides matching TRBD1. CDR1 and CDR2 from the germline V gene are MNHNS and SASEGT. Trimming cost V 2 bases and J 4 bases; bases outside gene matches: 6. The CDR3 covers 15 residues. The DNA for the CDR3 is TGTGCCAGCAGTGAATCGCAGGGGGCGAGCTATGGCTACACCTTC. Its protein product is CASSESQGASYGYTF.

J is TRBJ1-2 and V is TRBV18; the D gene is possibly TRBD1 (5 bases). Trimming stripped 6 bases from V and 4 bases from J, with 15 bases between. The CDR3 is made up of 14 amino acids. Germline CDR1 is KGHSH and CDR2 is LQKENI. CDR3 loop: CASSFPGLTYGYTF. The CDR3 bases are TGTGCCAGCTCTTTTCCAGGGCTTACCTATGGCTACACCTTC.

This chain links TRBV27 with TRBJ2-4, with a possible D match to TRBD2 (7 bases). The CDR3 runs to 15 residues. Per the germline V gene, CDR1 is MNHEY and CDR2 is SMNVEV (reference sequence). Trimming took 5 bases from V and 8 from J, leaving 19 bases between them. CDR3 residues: CASSSGAGAMDIQYF. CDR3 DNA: TGTGCCAGCAGTAGCGGTGCGGGGGCGATGGACATTCAGTACTTC.

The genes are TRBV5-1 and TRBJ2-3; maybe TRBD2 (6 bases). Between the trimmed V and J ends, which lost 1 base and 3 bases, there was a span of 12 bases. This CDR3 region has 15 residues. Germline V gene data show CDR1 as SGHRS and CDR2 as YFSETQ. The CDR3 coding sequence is TGCGCCAGCAGCTTGTACGGGGGAGAGACAGATACGCAGTATTTT. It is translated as CASSLYGGETDTQYF.

The CDR3 region is CASSLVPTGGRNEQFF. DNA for the CDR3: TGTGCCAGCAGTTTAGTCCCGACAGGGGGAAGGAATGAGCAGTTCTTC. The chain carries TRBV28 and TRBJ2-1; 9 nucleotides agree with TRBD1. Germline trimming cut 2 bases from V and 7 bases from J; bases unmatched to any gene: 9. The CDR3 has 16 amino acids. Germline CDR1 and CDR2: MDHEN and SYDVKM.

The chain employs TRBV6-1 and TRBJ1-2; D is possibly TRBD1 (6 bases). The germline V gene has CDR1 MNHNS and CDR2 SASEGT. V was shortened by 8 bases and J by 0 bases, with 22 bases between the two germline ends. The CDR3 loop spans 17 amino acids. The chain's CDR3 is CASGVSNRDQSNYGYTF. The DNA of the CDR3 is TGTGCCAGCGGTGTCTCGAACAGGGACCAATCTAACTATGGCTACACCTTC.

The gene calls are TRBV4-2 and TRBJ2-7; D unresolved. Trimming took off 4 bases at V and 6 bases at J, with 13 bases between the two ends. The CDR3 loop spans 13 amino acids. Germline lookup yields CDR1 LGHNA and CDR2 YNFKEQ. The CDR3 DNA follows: TGTGCCAGCAGCCCTAGGTCCGGGTTCGAGCAGTACTTC. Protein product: CASSPRSGFEQYF.

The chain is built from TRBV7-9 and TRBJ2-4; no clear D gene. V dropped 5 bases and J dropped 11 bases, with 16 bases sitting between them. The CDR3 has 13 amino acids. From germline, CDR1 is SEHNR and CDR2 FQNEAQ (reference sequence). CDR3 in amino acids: CASSPPESAVQYF. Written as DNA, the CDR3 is TGTGCCAGCAGCCCACCGGAAAGTGCGGTTCAGTACTTC.

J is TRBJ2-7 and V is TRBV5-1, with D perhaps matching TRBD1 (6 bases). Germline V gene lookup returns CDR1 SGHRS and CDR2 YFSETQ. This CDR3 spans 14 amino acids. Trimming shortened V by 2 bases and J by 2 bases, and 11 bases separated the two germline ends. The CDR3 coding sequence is TGCGCCAGCAGCTTCGTTACAGGGACCTACGAGCAGTACTTC. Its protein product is CASSFVTGTYEQYF.

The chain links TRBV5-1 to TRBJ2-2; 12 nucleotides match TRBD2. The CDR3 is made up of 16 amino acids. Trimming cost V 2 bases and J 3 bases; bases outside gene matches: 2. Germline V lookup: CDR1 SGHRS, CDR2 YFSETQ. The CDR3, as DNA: TGCGCCAGCAGCTTAAGGACTAGCGGGGACACCGGGGAGCTGTTTTTT. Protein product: CASSLRTSGDTGELFF.

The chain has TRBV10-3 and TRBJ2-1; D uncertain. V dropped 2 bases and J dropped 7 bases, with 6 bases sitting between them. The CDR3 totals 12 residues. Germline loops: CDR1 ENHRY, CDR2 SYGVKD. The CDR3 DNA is TGTGCCATCAGTGAGACAGCAAATGAGCAGTTCTTC. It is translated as CAISETANEQFF.

The CDR3 region is CASSQAGGQDTQYF. The CDR3 DNA reads TGTGCCAGCAGCCAGGCGGGGGGGCAAGATACGCAGTATTTT. The V call is TRBV4-2, the J call TRBJ2-3; 9 bases agree with TRBD2. There are 14 residues in the CDR3. Germline-derived CDR1 and CDR2 are LGHNA and YNFKEQ. Unmatched junction bases numbered 3, after V lost 3 bases and J lost 5 bases.